This TCR beta chain was found in a study of blood T cell repertoires in COVID-19. Overall study context: Acute and convalescent COVID-19 specimens originated in the United States, Italy and Spain. PBMCs, B-cell-depleted T cells, or T cells were the source of the cDNA or gDNA that made up the material.

In the source study's methods: Counts of nucleated cells, estimated from reference gene primer amplification, were obtained. The table came from immunoSEQ multiplex PCR; TCRdb's copy has only in-frame clones and leaves some out. The V and J calls and the clone size are those of that table, but D and trimming were determined from the DNA. Of some 240,000 clones in the sample, more than 65% were seen once. Sequenced sample: peripheral blood. This TCR derives from a man between 50 and 59 years old with active or convalescent COVID-19.

In DNA, the CDR3 is TGTGCCAGCAGTGCCCGGGACAGAGTAGGAGGCTACACCTTC. Translating gives CASSARDRVGGYTF. The V and J genes are TRBV2 and TRBJ1-2; 7 bases map to TRBD1. This CDR3 has 14 residues. CDR1 SNHLY and CDR2 FYNNEI come from the germline V gene. With V trimmed by 4 bases and J by 8 bases, 10 bases remained unmatched. The whole variable domain, remainder taken from reference TRBV2 and TRBJ1-2, is EPEVTQTPSHQVTQMGQEVILRCVPISNHLYFYWYRQILGQKVEFLVSFYNNEISEKSEIFDDQFSVERPDGSNFTLKIRSTKLEDSAMYFCASSARDRVGGYTFGSGTRLTVV.